The TCR beta chain described here comes from a study of response to subunit inactivated influenza vaccine. A single record per CDR3 protein comes from TCRdb applying MiXCR to the RT-PCR reads. The data hold about 540,000 distinct CDR3 sequences, with around 25% observed a single time. The CDR3 is 15 residues long. Trimming pared 0 bases from V and 4 bases from J, leaving 13 bases between. CDR1 is SGHNT and CDR2 is YYREEE in the germline V gene (reference sequence). A further study also used this sample, focusing on T cells expressing NK-cell markers. From that paper: Generation of TCR beta cDNA was performed by 5'RACE template switching incorporating UMIs. In 5 to 7 donors, dominant NKG2C+ clonotypes were roughly 1.0-7.5% of CD8+ T cells. These clonotypes, the leaders elsewhere, also led the CD3+CD56-NKG2C+ fraction in four donors.

Sequencing was performed on CD4+ T cells sorted from PBMCs, taken 12 days after vaccination. The sequence was obtained from a man in his forties or fifties who received an inactivated influenza vaccine. The rearrangement uses TRBV5-4 and TRBJ2-5; tentative D call: TRBD1 (6 bases). CDR3 sequence (DNA): TGTGCCAGCAGCTTGGAAGGCAGGGGCGCAGAGACCCAGTACTTC. Its translation is CASSLEGRGAETQYF.